The 19 T cell receptor beta chains presented below share a single source sample, sequenced in a study of T cell therapy after organ transplantation. These receptors have no known antigen. Time point indicated: 20-29 weeks after completion of therapy. Repertoires were generated with immunoSEQ multiplex PCR, while TCRdb's copy carries only in-frame clones and drops some. The repertoire has around 19,000 clones, 84% of them found once; the top ten carry around 36%. Sequenced material: CD8+ T cells from blood, taken after autologous CMV-specific T cell therapy. These receptors were taken from a human patient who had received a solid organ transplant and had CMV disease. Some T cells here may be from the graft donor.

The gene calls are TRBV7-9 and TRBJ2-2; perhaps TRBD2 as D (5 bases). The CDR3 runs 17 residues. Germline lookup yields CDR1 SEHNR and CDR2 FQNEAQ (reference sequence). The V end lost 4 bases, the J end lost 3 bases, and 18 bases lay between the germline ends. The CDR3 DNA reads TGTGCCAGCAGCTCCTCTCGGGGTCATCGCGACACCGGGGAGCTGTTTTTT. It yields the protein CASSSSRGHRDTGELFF.

This CDR3 reads CASSVSQGEAFF. The CDR3 nucleotides read TGTGCCAGCAGCGTCTCTCAAGGAGAAGCTTTCTTT. The chain couples TRBV9 to TRBJ1-1, with no clear D. This CDR3 is 12 amino acids long. Looked up from germline, CDR1 is SGDLS and CDR2 is YYNGEE. V lost 2 bases to trimming and J lost 8 bases, with 10 bases between them.

The chain combines TRBV4-1 with TRBJ2-1, with 9 bases lining up with TRBD2. This CDR3 comprises 18 residues. After removal of 0 bases from V and 8 bases from J, the junction contained 14 bases not matched to a gene. Looked up from germline, CDR1 is MGHRA and CDR2 is YSYEKL. The CDR3: CASSQEAVGKVAGDEQFF. In DNA form, the CDR3 reads TGCGCCAGCAGCCAAGAGGCGGTAGGGAAAGTAGCGGGAGATGAGCAGTTCTTC.

CDR3 amino acids: CASSLQESGELFF. The CDR3 bases are TGTGCCAGCAGTCTACAGGAAAGTGGGGAGCTGTTTTTT. This chain connects TRBV28 to TRBJ2-2; D is possibly TRBD1 (5 bases). With 5 bases removed from V and 8 bases from J, the gap between germline ends came to 12 bases. Germline-derived CDR1 and CDR2 are MDHEN and SYDVKM. The CDR3 loop spans 13 amino acids.

This sequence joins TRBV27 and TRBJ1-2, with TRBD1 matching over 7 bases. Per the germline V gene, CDR1 is MNHEY and CDR2 is SMNVEV (reference sequence). CDR3 length: 14 amino acids. V shed 2 bases and J 4 bases; nucleotides not matched to a gene: 4. CDR3 sequence reads: CASSLDPGGYGYTF. As DNA, the CDR3 is TGTGCCAGCAGTTTAGATCCAGGGGGCTATGGCTACACCTTC.

This clone was recorded only once. The chain is built from TRBV4-1 and TRBJ2-7, with 14 positions matching TRBD2. This CDR3 comprises 19 residues. V shed 1 base, J shed 4 bases, and the junction held 12 bases outside the gene matches. Germline V CDR1 and CDR2: MGHRA, YSYEKL. CDR3: CASSQVRPGLAGEGYEQYF. The CDR3 coding sequence is TGCGCCAGCAGCCAAGTACGGCCGGGACTAGCGGGAGAGGGGTACGAGCAGTACTTC.

This clone has more than one count but fewer than ten. The V and J genes are TRBV5-1 and TRBJ1-1; possible D gene TRBD1, 6 bases. CDR3 size: 15 residues. Germline V gives CDR1 SGHRS, CDR2 YFSETQ. Trimming shortened V by 2 bases and J by 2 bases, and 13 bases separated the two germline ends. CDR3 DNA sequence: TGCGCCAGCAGCTTACGACAGGAGGGAAACACTGAAGCTTTCTTT. It codes for CASSLRQEGNTEAFF.

CDR3 sequence: CASSLFGYNEQFF. In nucleotides, the CDR3 is TGCGCCAGCAGCCTCTTCGGATACAATGAGCAGTTCTTC. The chain uses TRBV4-3 and TRBJ2-1; D is unclear. The germline V gene has CDR1 LGHNA and CDR2 YSLEER. The CDR3 covers 13 residues. V lost 4 bases to trimming and J lost 4 bases, with 8 bases between them.

The gene calls are TRBV5-4 and TRBJ1-2, with TRBD1 identical over 7 bases. Germline V gene sequence: CDR1 SGHNT, CDR2 YYREEE (reference sequence). Unmatched junction bases numbered 8, after V lost 5 bases and J lost 4 bases. The CDR3 spans 14 residues. The CDR3 nucleotides read TGTGCCAGCAGTCCCGGACAGGACCTCTATGGCTACACCTTC. It translates to CASSPGQDLYGYTF. Using reference TRBV5-4 and TRBJ1-2 for the parts outside the CDR3, the full variable domain is ETGVTQSPTHLIKTRGQQVTLRCSSQSGHNTVSWYQQALGQGPQFIFQYYREEENGRGNFPPRFSGLQFPNYSSELNVNALELDDSALYLCASSPGQDLYGYTFGSGTRLTVV.

The rearrangement joins TRBV5-6 to TRBJ2-7; D is unresolved. V shed 0 bases and J shed 3 bases, with 1 base lying between them. CDR1 is SGHDT, CDR2 YYEEEE, per germline. The CDR3 loop spans 11 amino acids. Here the CDR3 reads CASSLGYEQYF. CDR3 coding DNA: TGTGCCAGCAGCTTGGGCTACGAGCAGTACTTC.

V usage is TRBV4-3 and J usage is TRBJ2-1; 8 bases map to TRBD2. With 2 bases clipped from V and 5 bases from J, the junction kept 11 bases outside the gene matches. This CDR3 is 17 amino acids long. The germline V gene has CDR1 LGHNA and CDR2 YSLEER. CDR3 bases: TGCGCCAGCAGCCAACCCCCGTGGGGCGGGGGGAACAATGAGCAGTTCTTC. It translates to CASSQPPWGGGNNEQFF.

This clone was seen once. CDR3 sequence reads: CASSLTVGNEQYF. CDR3 bases: TGTGCCAGCAGCTTAACGGTCGGAAACGAGCAGTACTTC. The rearrangement joins TRBV7-2 to TRBJ2-7; D gene unclear. Per germline, CDR1 SGHTA and CDR2 FQGNSA. The CDR3 has 13 residues. With 2 bases removed from V and 5 bases from J, the gap between germline ends came to 10 bases. Drawing the rest from reference TRBV7-2 and TRBJ2-7, the complete variable domain is GAGVSQSPSNKVTEKGKDVELRCDPISGHTALYWYRQSLGQGLEFLIYFQGNSAPDKSGLPSDRFSAERTGGSVSTLTIQRTQQEDSAVYLCASSLTVGNEQYFGPGTRLTVT.

This chain uses TRBV29-1 with TRBJ2-2; D is uncertain. The CDR3 covers 12 residues. Looked up from germline, CDR1 is SQVTM and CDR2 is ANQGSEA. V lost 6 bases to trimming and J lost 6 bases, with 11 bases between them. In DNA form, the CDR3 reads TGCAGCGTCGAGGCCGACTCCGGGGAGCTGTTTTTT. This gives the protein CSVEADSGELFF.

This chain connects TRBV11-1 to TRBJ2-7; D is ambiguous. V dropped 1 base and J dropped 4 bases, with 5 bases sitting between them. Germline values: CDR1 SGHAT, CDR2 FQDESV (reference sequence). CDR3 size: 12 residues. The CDR3 DNA follows: TGTGCCAGCAGCTTAGACACTTACGAGCAGTACTTC. Protein product: CASSLDTYEQYF. Variable domain in full (rest from reference TRBV11-1 and TRBJ2-7): EAEVAQSPRYKITEKSQAVAFWCDPISGHATLYWYRQILGQGPELLVQFQDESVVDDSQLPKDRFSAERLKGVDSTLKIQPAELGDSAMYLCASSLDTYEQYFGPGTRLTVT.

The chain uses TRBV29-1 and TRBJ2-3, with D uncertain. The V gene's germline CDR1 is SQVTM and CDR2 ANQGSEA. The CDR3 covers 13 residues. Trimming stripped 1 base from V and 6 bases from J, with 11 bases between. This CDR3 is CSVEGLRPDTQYF. The CDR3 coding sequence is TGCAGCGTTGAAGGACTTCGGCCGGATACGCAGTATTTT.

The chain is built from TRBV19 and TRBJ2-6; 10 nucleotides agree with TRBD1. CDR3 length equals 15 residues. V shed 10 bases, J shed 0 bases, and the junction held 3 bases outside the gene matches. Germline assignment: CDR1 LNHDA and CDR2 SQIVND (reference sequence). For the CDR3, the DNA is TGTGCCACCCGGACAGGGGGCTCTGGGGCCAACGTCCTGACTTTC. Its protein product is CATRTGGSGANVLTF.

The chain combines TRBV11-2 with TRBJ2-3; TRBD1 or TRBD2 may be the D gene (5 bases each). Germline values: CDR1 SGHAT, CDR2 FQNNGV. V lost 4 bases and J 4 bases, leaving 18 bases between the germline ends. The CDR3 has 16 amino acids. The CDR3 DNA follows: TGTGCCAGCAGCTCAGGGACGTTCTCGAGCGCAGATACGCAGTATTTT. It codes for CASSSGTFSSADTQYF.

This chain uses TRBV12-2 with TRBJ2-7; the table's TRBD1 call for D was not verified on the DNA. TRBV12-2 is designated a pseudogene. CDR3 length: 11 amino acids. Here the CDR3 DNA reads TGTGCAGTAACAGGGGAAGGCGAGCAGTACTTC. This sequence encodes CAVTGEGEQYF.

This clone was counted between two and nine times. This rearrangement joins TRBV13 to TRBJ2-7, with no clear D. The V end was cut by 6 bases, the J end by 7 bases, with 10 bases between. This CDR3 comprises 11 residues. The V gene's germline CDR1 is PRHDT and CDR2 FYEKMQ (reference sequence). For the CDR3, the DNA is TGTGCCAGCAGGGACCGCGGTGAGCAGTACTTC. This sequence encodes CASRDRGEQYF.